These T cell receptor beta chains were read from a single sample in a study of CD8 T cells in Susac syndrome. MiXCR was run by TCRdb on the immunoSEQ multiplex PCR reads, yielding one entry per CDR3 protein. Seen here are 300,000 or so distinct CDR3 sequences, just over 90% observed once, and the top ten hold 0.065%. Sequenced: CD4+ T cells from PBMCs. Source of these receptors: a human donor with multiple sclerosis. The CDR3 runs from the conserved cysteine through the conserved F or W. The D gene is left open where the match is weak. Expanded clones get a size class; other rows say once, few or many, or leave the size out.

clone_size: NA; j_call: TRBJ2-7; cdr3_length: 14; v_call: TRBV12-3/TRBV12-4; d_call: NA; cdr3_nt: TGTGCCAGCAGTTTTAGTCGATGGAGTTACGAGCAGTACTTC; cdr3_aa: CASSFSRWSYEQYF
clone_size: NA; j_call: TRBJ1-4; cdr3_length: 15; v_call: TRBV7-9; d_call: NA; cdr3_nt: TGTGCCAGCACAGGATGGGACACCTCTAATGAAAAACTGTTTTTT; cdr3_aa: CASTGWDTSNEKLFF
clone_size: NA; j_call: TRBJ2-3; cdr3_length: 14; v_call: TRBV6-6; d_call: TRBD2; cdr3_nt: TGTGCCAGCAGACGCGGGAGCGAGGGAGATACGCAGTATTTT; cdr3_aa: CASRRGSEGDTQYF
clone_size: NA; j_call: TRBJ1-5; cdr3_length: 15; v_call: TRBV6-2/TRBV6-3; d_call: TRBD1; cdr3_nt: TGTGCCAGCAGTCCCGGGACAGGGGAGGGAAAGCCCCAGCATTTT; cdr3_aa: CASSPGTGEGKPQHF
clone_size: NA; j_call: TRBJ1-5; cdr3_length: 14; v_call: TRBV24-1; d_call: NA; cdr3_nt: TGTGCCACCAGTGGGGGGGGCGCGGGTCAGCCCCAGCATTTT; cdr3_aa: CATSGGGAGQPQHF
clone_size: NA; j_call: TRBJ2-3; cdr3_length: 13; v_call: TRBV5-4; d_call: NA; cdr3_nt: TGTGCCAGCAGCTTGGGGAACACAGATACGCAGTATTTT; cdr3_aa: CASSLGNTDTQYF
clone_size: NA; j_call: TRBJ2-1; cdr3_length: 15; v_call: TRBV30; d_call: NA; cdr3_nt: TGTGCCTGGAGTGTACTGAGTACTAGCATCAATGAGCAGTTCTTC; cdr3_aa: CAWSVLSTSINEQFF
clone_size: NA; j_call: TRBJ2-2; cdr3_length: 15; v_call: TRBV4-1; d_call: NA; cdr3_nt: TGCGCCAGCAGCCGGGCGGATGCGAACACCGGGGAGCTGTTTTTT; cdr3_aa: CASSRADANTGELFF
clone_size: NA; j_call: TRBJ2-7; cdr3_length: 15; v_call: TRBV5-1; d_call: NA; cdr3_nt: TGCGCCAGCAGCTTTTTGAGGGGGAGCTCCTACGAGCAGTACTTC; cdr3_aa: CASSFLRGSSYEQYF
clone_size: NA; j_call: TRBJ2-3; cdr3_length: 15; v_call: TRBV5-4; d_call: TRBD1; cdr3_nt: TGTGCCAGCAGCTCCACCAGGGGGCCTTGGGATACGCAGTATTTT; cdr3_aa: CASSSTRGPWDTQYF
clone_size: NA; j_call: TRBJ2-7; cdr3_length: 12; v_call: TRBV30; d_call: NA; cdr3_nt: TGTGCCTGGGCCCCGGGGCCCTACGAGCAGTACTTC; cdr3_aa: CAWAPGPYEQYF
clone_size: few; j_call: TRBJ1-1; cdr3_length: 15; v_call: TRBV6-6; d_call: NA; cdr3_nt: TGTGCCAGCAGTTACTCGGGCAGGGAGGGCACTGAAGCTTTCTTT; cdr3_aa: CASSYSGREGTEAFF